This T cell receptor beta chain is drawn from a study of chemoradiotherapy in HPV16-positive cancers. Repertoires were generated with immunoSEQ multiplex PCR, while TCRdb's copy carries only in-frame clones and drops some. The table shows 30,000 or so clones, with around 89% occurring only once. Study-wide findings and caveats: Candidate HPV-specific clones and E7-related TCR motifs grew in tumor during treatment.

For this clone: The antigen remains unidentified.

Repertoires were sampled repeatedly during chemoradiotherapy. Material: blood, obtained from a patient who underwent chemoradiotherapy. The clonotype was recovered from a human donor with HPV-associated anogenital cancer.

CDR3 DNA sequence: TGTGCCAGCAGCCCCCGGGCGATTCAAGAGACCCAGTACTTC. This gives the protein CASSPRAIQETQYF. J is TRBJ2-5 and V is TRBV9; D unclear. Germline assignment: CDR1 SGDLS and CDR2 YYNGEE. The V end was cut by 4 bases, the J end by 2 bases, with 12 bases between. The CDR3 totals 14 residues. Using reference TRBV9 and TRBJ2-5 for the parts outside the CDR3, the full variable domain is DSGVTQTPKHLITATGQRVTLRCSPRSGDLSVYWYQQSLDQGLQFLIQYYNGEERAKGNILERFSAQQFPDLHSELNLSSLELGDSALYFCASSPRAIQETQYFGPGTRLLVL.